This entry describes one TCR beta chain. The method was immunoSEQ multiplex PCR; TCRdb's version includes in-frame clones alone and lacks a portion of them. The data show approximately 230,000 clones, with more than 80% seen just once and over 2% held by the top ten. Between the trimmed V and J ends, which lost 2 bases and 6 bases, there was a span of 15 bases. The CDR3 loop spans 15 amino acids. Per the germline V gene, CDR1 is SGDLS and CDR2 is YYNGEE. The data originate from a study of blood T cell repertoires in COVID-19. V is TRBV9 and J is TRBJ2-1; perhaps TRBD2 as D (6 bases). The sequencing input was peripheral blood. This clonotype was obtained from a man in his thirties or forties who had recovered from COVID-19. This CDR3 is CASSVGGELSNEQFF. CDR3 DNA: TGTGCCAGCAGCGTGGGCGGGGAACTTTCCAATGAGCAGTTCTTC.